A selection of T cell receptor beta chains follows, all from one sample in a study of CD8+CD57+ T cells in acquired aplastic anemia. TCRdb re-called the reads with MiXCR, one entry per CDR3 protein. This table has around 120,000 distinct CDR3 sequences, 30% to 45% appearing once. Source material: sorted CD4+, CD8+, or CD8+CD57+ T cells (not recorded which) from PBMCs. These receptors all stem from a human donor with aplastic anemia. Each CDR3 is given with its conserved first and last residue. A D gene is named only where the DNA matches it firmly. A row's size may be missing; if present it is once, few, many or a size class.

clone size: many; J gene: TRBJ1-4; D gene: TRBD1; V gene: TRBV15; CDR3 DNA: TGTGCCACCAGCAGAAAAGCAGGGGGGGCTGAAAAACTGTTTTTT; CDR3 protein: CATSRKAGGAEKLFF
clone size: few; J gene: TRBJ1-6; D gene: NA; V gene: TRBV19; CDR3 DNA: TGTGCCAGTAGTACCCAGGGTAAAGGTAGTTCACCCCTCCACTTT; CDR3 protein: CASSTQGKGSSPLHF
clone size: NA; J gene: TRBJ1-4; D gene: NA; V gene: TRBV6-1; CDR3 DNA: TGTGCCAGCACCCCAACACTTGGCAGGGTTTACCTTCGAGAAAAACTGTTTTTT; CDR3 protein: CASTPTLGRVYLREKLFF
clone size: many; J gene: TRBJ1-4; D gene: TRBD1; V gene: TRBV2; CDR3 DNA: TGTGCCAGCAGCCGGACAGGTCTTGATGAAAAACTGTTTTTT; CDR3 protein: CASSRTGLDEKLFF
clone size: NA; J gene: TRBJ1-5; D gene: TRBD1; V gene: TRBV19; CDR3 DNA: TGTGCCAGTAGCGGGGACAGAGAGCCGTTTCAGCCCCAGCATTTT; CDR3 protein: CASSGDREPFQPQHF
clone size: NA; J gene: TRBJ1-1; D gene: NA; V gene: TRBV10-2; CDR3 DNA: TGCGCCAGCAGTGGGGGTGGCGAGGTGAACACTGAAGCTTTCTTT; CDR3 protein: CASSGGGEVNTEAFF
clone size: many; J gene: TRBJ2-1; D gene: TRBD1; V gene: TRBV7-2; CDR3 DNA: TGTGCCAGCAGCTTAGGACCGGACAGGGGGAAGTTCTTC; CDR3 protein: CASSLGPDRGKFF
clone size: many; J gene: TRBJ1-2; D gene: NA; V gene: TRBV6-1; CDR3 DNA: TGTGCCAGCGCCGGGCGGGGGATAAACTATGGCTACACCTTC; CDR3 protein: CASAGRGINYGYTF
clone size: NA; J gene: TRBJ2-7; D gene: NA; V gene: TRBV20-1; CDR3 DNA: TGCAGTGCTAGAGACAGGGACGAGCAGTACTTC; CDR3 protein: CSARDRDEQYF
clone size: NA; J gene: TRBJ2-2; D gene: NA; V gene: TRBV5-4; CDR3 DNA: TGTGCCAGCAGCTTGGGGGCCGAGACCGGGGAGCTGTTTTTT; CDR3 protein: CASSLGAETGELFF